The 7 T cell receptor beta chains reported below all come from one sample, sequenced in a study of CD8 T cells in ankylosing spondylitis. Study-wide results and caveats: Made up of about eight highly homologous variants, a TCR beta motif appeared characteristic of ankylosing spondylitis blood.

For these receptors, no antigen is known. One entry per CDR3 protein results from TCRdb running MiXCR on the 5' RACE reads. The sample includes just under 550,000 distinct CDR3 sequences, roughly 12% of them seen just once. Source material: blood, either unsorted or a sorted T cell fraction (not recorded which). The receptors originated from a male donor with ankylosing spondylitis.

This chain connects TRBV20-1 to TRBJ2-3; 9 bases are a match to TRBD2. CDR1 and CDR2 from the germline V gene are DFQATT and SNEGSKA (reference sequence). The CDR3 contains 15 residues. The DNA of the CDR3 is TGCCTTGCCGCCAAATGGCGGGAGGGGACAGATACGCAGTATTTT. This codes for CLAAKWREGTDTQYF.

This clonotype was seen a handful of times. V and J are TRBV20-1 and TRBJ2-3; D is ambiguous. V gave up 3 bases and J gave up 6 bases, with 7 bases separating them. The CDR3 covers 11 residues. CDR1 is DFQATT and CDR2 is SNEGSKA in the germline V gene (reference sequence). The CDR3 here is CSASWSDTQYF. The CDR3, as DNA: TGCAGTGCTAGTTGGTCGGATACGCAGTATTTT.

This clonotype was found a few times. The J gene is TRBJ2-1, the V gene TRBV10-3; TRBD1 agrees at 7 bases. This CDR3 spans 13 amino acids. Germline V CDR1 and CDR2: ENHRY, SYGVKD. The ends lost 7 bases at V and 6 bases at J; junction bases unmatched: 6. CDR3: CAITLTGSNEQFF. The CDR3 bases are TGTGCCATCACCCTGACAGGGTCCAATGAGCAGTTCTTC.

CDR3 nucleotide sequence: TGTGCCAGCAGCTTAGATTTAGGCGGGTCGGGCTCCTACGAGCAGTACTTC. It codes for CASSLDLGGSGSYEQYF. The chain joins TRBV11-2 to TRBJ2-7, with D tentatively TRBD2 (5 bases). The length of the CDR3 is 17 residues. Germline values: CDR1 SGHAT, CDR2 FQNNGV. V was pared by 0 bases and J by 0 bases, with 15 bases between.

In its sample, this clonotype was seen a few times. The chain uses TRBV5-1 and TRBJ2-1, with D hard to call. This CDR3 has 15 residues. Germline assignment: CDR1 SGHRS and CDR2 YFSETQ. The V end was cut by 0 bases, the J end by 3 bases, with 10 bases between. CDR3 bases: TGCGCCAGCAGCTTGGCCGCTCAGAACTACAATGAGCAGTTCTTC. This encodes CASSLAAQNYNEQFF.

This clonotype appeared a few times. This chain uses TRBV15 with TRBJ1-3; D is perhaps TRBD1 (5 bases). Germline V lookup: CDR1 LNHNV, CDR2 YYDKDF (reference sequence). This CDR3 region has 18 residues. The V end was cut by 0 bases, the J end by 0 bases, with 15 bases between. CDR3: CATSRDFAGPGSGNTIYF. The CDR3 coding sequence is TGTGCCACCAGCAGAGATTTTGCGGGGCCGGGCTCTGGAAACACCATATATTTT.

The chain combines TRBV20-1 with TRBJ2-2; D call uncertain. The CDR3 loop spans 15 amino acids. CDR1 and CDR2 (germline): DFQATT, SNEGSKA (reference sequence). Trimming removed 0 bases at V and 0 bases at J, with 8 bases between. The CDR3 reads CSARDPGANTGELFF. CDR3 coding DNA: TGCAGTGCTAGAGATCCGGGCGCGAACACCGGGGAGCTGTTTTTT.